This is a list of T cell receptor beta chains from one sample in a study of blood T cell repertoires in COVID-19. TCRdb keeps only in-frame clones here, not all; method: immunoSEQ multiplex PCR. Of tens of thousands of clones listed, approximately 81% are singletons. The source material was peripheral blood. These receptors originate from a woman aged 55 to 70 with acute or convalescent COVID-19. CDR3s include the opening cysteine and the closing phenylalanine or tryptophan. D genes are given only for firm matches. The size of a clone is reported for some rows only, either as once, few or many, or as a class for expanded clones.

v_call	d_call	j_call	clone_size	cdr3_aa	cdr3_nt
TRBV6-6	TRBD2	TRBJ2-7	.	CASSWTSTYEQYF	TGTGCCAGCAGTTGGACTAGCACCTACGAGCAGTACTTC
TRBV4-1	TRBD2	TRBJ2-5	.	CASSQAGLAGIQETQYF	TGCGCCAGCAGCCAAGCAGGGCTAGCGGGGATCCAAGAGACCCAGTACTTC
TRBV19	.	TRBJ1-1	few	CASNLRQRLNTEAFF	TGTGCCAGTAATCTTCGCCAGCGCCTGAACACTGAAGCTTTCTTT
TRBV6-1	TRBD2	TRBJ2-1	.	CASREILAGGRDEQFF	TGTGCCAGCAGGGAAATACTAGCGGGAGGCCGGGATGAGCAGTTCTTC
TRBV27	TRBD1	TRBJ2-2	once	CASTTGVPRHGELFF	TGTGCCAGCACGACAGGGGTTCCCCGGCACGGGGAGCTGTTTTTT
TRBV6-5	TRBD1	TRBJ1-2	.	CASSQQGVNGYTF	TGTGCCAGCAGTCAACAGGGGGTAAATGGCTACACCTTC
TRBV30	TRBD1	TRBJ2-7	.	CAWRTGFSYEQYF	TGTGCCTGGAGGACAGGGTTCTCCTACGAGCAGTACTTC
TRBV5-4	.	TRBJ1-6	.	CASSLAPGAQNSPLHF	TGTGCCAGCAGCTTGGCTCCGGGTGCCCAAAATTCACCCCTCCACTTT
TRBV7-2	.	TRBJ2-5	.	CASSPADWETQYF	TGTGCCAGCAGCCCGGCGGATTGGGAGACCCAGTACTTC
TRBV12-5	TRBD2	TRBJ2-3	.	CASGSTGTSGADTQYF	TGTGCTAGTGGTTCCACCGGGACTAGCGGAGCAGATACGCAGTATTTT
TRBV7-8	TRBD2	TRBJ2-7	.	CASSWTSTTYEQYF	TGTGCCAGCAGCTGGACTAGCACCACCTACGAGCAGTACTTC
TRBV3-1/TRBV3-2	TRBD2	TRBJ2-1	.	CASSPGLAYYNEQFF	TGTGCCAGCAGTCCGGGACTAGCGTACTACAATGAGCAGTTCTTC
TRBV3-1/TRBV3-2	.	TRBJ1-2	.	CASSQLRDTGYTF	TGTGCCAGCAGCCAACTCCGGGACACCGGCTACACCTTC
TRBV6-1	.	TRBJ1-5	.	CASSEVRIAGQPQHF	TGTGCCAGCAGTGAAGTTCGGATAGCTGGACAGCCCCAGCATTTT
TRBV30	TRBD1	TRBJ1-6	.	CAWTGTGRISPLHF	TGTGCCTGGACTGGGACAGGGCGAATATCACCCCTCCACTTT
TRBV10-3	.	TRBJ2-3	once	CAISERGTTGTDTQYF	TGTGCCATCAGTGAAAGAGGTACAACCGGCACAGATACGCAGTATTTT
TRBV19	TRBD1	TRBJ2-1	once	CASGQGNYNEQFF	TGTGCCAGCGGACAGGGAAACTACAATGAGCAGTTCTTC
TRBV7-6	.	TRBJ2-2	once	CASSMSAGELFF	TGTGCCAGCAGCATGAGCGCCGGGGAGCTGTTTTTT
TRBV14	.	TRBJ2-7	.	CASSQVPGKEQYF	TGTGCCAGCAGCCAAGTTCCGGGGAAGGAGCAGTACTTC
TRBV6-1	.	TRBJ2-5	.	CASSEGVARQETQYF	TGTGCCAGCAGTGAAGGAGTAGCGCGACAAGAGACCCAGTACTTC